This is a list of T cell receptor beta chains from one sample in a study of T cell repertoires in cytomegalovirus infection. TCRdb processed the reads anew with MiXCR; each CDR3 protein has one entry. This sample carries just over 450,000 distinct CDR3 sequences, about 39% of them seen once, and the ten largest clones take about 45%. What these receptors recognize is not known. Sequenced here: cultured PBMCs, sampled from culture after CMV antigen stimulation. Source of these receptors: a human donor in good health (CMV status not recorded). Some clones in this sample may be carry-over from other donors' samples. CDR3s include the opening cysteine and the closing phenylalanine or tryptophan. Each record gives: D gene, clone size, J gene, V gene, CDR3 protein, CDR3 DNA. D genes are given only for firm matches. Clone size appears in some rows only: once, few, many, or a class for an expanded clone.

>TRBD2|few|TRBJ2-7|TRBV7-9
CASSLAMFDSGGLFSYEQYF
TGTGCCAGCAGCTTAGCGATGTTCGATAGCGGGGGTCTTTTCTCCTACGAGCAGTACTTC
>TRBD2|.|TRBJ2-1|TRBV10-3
CAISDTSGRGNEQFF
TGTGCCATCAGTGACACTAGCGGGAGGGGCAATGAGCAGTTCTTC
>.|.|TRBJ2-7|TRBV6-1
CASRHSIGGPTYEQYF
TGTGCCAGCAGACACTCTATTGGAGGCCCTACCTACGAGCAGTACTTC
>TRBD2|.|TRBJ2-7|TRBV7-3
CASSFGGMTYEQYF
TGTGCCAGCAGCTTCGGGGGGATGACATACGAGCAGTACTTC
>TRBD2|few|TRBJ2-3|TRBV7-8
CASSPTAGGFTQYF
TGTGCCAGCAGCCCTACAGCGGGGGGGTTTACGCAGTATTTT
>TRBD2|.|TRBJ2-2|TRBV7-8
CASSLRSGRAGTGELFF
TGTGCCAGCAGCTTAAGGAGCGGGAGGGCCGGAACCGGGGAGCTGTTTTTT
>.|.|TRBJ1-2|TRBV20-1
CSAVSRGRYTF
TGCAGTGCCGTTTCCAGGGGCCGCTACACCTTC
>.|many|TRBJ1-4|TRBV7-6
CASSPGRVVNEKLFF
TGTGCCAGCAGCCCTGGACGGGTCGTTAATGAAAAACTGTTTTTT
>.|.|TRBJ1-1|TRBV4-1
CASSQVGHPVTRMNTEAFF
TGCGCCAGCAGCCAAGTGGGGCACCCGGTCACCCGTATGAACACTGAAGCTTTCTTT
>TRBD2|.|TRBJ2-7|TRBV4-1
CASSQRLAGGLTYEQYF
TGCGCCAGCAGCCAACGACTAGCGGGGGGCCTCACCTACGAGCAGTACTTC
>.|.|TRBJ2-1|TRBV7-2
CASSVNNGGLNEQFF
TGTGCCAGCAGCGTGAATAACGGGGGACTTAATGAGCAGTTCTTC
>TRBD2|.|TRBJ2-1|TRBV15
CATSRGPAGGYNEQFF
TGTGCCACCAGCAGAGGTCCAGCGGGGGGATACAATGAGCAGTTCTTC
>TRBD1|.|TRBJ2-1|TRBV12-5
CASGLVLFGQGRSYNEQFF
TGTGCTAGTGGTTTGGTACTATTCGGACAGGGGCGCTCCTACAATGAGCAGTTCTTC
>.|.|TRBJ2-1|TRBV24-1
CATSDRLTYNEQFF
TGTGCCACCAGTGATAGACTCACGTACAATGAGCAGTTCTTC
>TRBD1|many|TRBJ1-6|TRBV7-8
CASSLRWDSRDSPLHF
TGTGCCAGCAGCTTACGCTGGGACAGTCGGGATTCACCCCTCCACTTT
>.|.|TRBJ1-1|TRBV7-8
CASSLEWSGTEAFF
TGTGCCAGCAGCTTAGAGTGGTCTGGCACTGAAGCTTTCTTT
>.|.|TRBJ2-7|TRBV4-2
CASGDPTRSHEQYF
TGTGCCAGCGGCGACCCGACTAGATCCCACGAGCAGTACTTC
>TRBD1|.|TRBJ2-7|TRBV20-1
CSARESGTASYEQYF
TGCAGTGCTAGAGAATCTGGGACAGCCTCCTACGAGCAGTACTTC
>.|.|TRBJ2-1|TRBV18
CASSLNWAQSWANEQFF
TGTGCCAGCTCACTAAACTGGGCCCAATCGTGGGCGAATGAGCAGTTCTTC
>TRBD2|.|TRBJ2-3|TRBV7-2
CASSLGLAGPDTQYF
TGTGCCAGCAGCTTAGGACTAGCGGGACCAGATACGCAGTATTTT
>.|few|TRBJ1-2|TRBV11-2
CASSPPTAGWNGYTF
TGTGCCAGCAGCCCCCCCACGGCAGGGTGGAATGGCTACACCTTC
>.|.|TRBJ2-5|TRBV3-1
CASSGIEETQYF
TGTGCCAGCAGTGGCATAGAAGAGACCCAGTACTTC
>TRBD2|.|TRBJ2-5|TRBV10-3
CAISESGTSGRETQYF
TGTGCCATCAGTGAGTCGGGGACTAGCGGGCGGGAGACCCAGTACTTC
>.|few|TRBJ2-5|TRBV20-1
CSARGGGYQETQYF
TGCAGTGCTAGGGGTGGCGGTTACCAAGAGACCCAGTACTTC
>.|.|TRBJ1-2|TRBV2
CASSAGLTGYTF
TGTGCCAGCAGCGCGGGGTTAACGGGCTACACCTTC
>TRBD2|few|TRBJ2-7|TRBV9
CASSASGTSIYEQYF
TGTGCCAGCAGCGCCTCCGGGACTAGCATCTACGAGCAGTACTTC
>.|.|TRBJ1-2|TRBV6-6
CASSYRRANYGYTF
TGTGCCAGCAGTTACCGGAGAGCTAACTATGGCTACACCTTC
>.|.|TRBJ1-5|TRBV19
CASSMGLRKAQHF
TGTGCCAGTAGTATGGGACTCCGGAAGGCCCAGCATTTT
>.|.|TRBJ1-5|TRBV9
CASSVGGAGQPQHF
TGTGCCAGCAGCGTAGGAGGGGCAGGTCAGCCCCAGCATTTT
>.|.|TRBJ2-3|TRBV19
CASSIGRRRAPPHTDTQYF
TGTGCCAGTAGTATAGGGAGGAGGAGAGCGCCTCCCCACACAGATACGCAGTATTTT
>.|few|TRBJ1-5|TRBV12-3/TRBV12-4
CASSLSGIYSNQPQHF
TGTGCCAGCAGTTTATCCGGAATTTATAGCAATCAGCCCCAGCATTTT
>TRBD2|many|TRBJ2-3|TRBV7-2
CASNRDYYADTQYF
TGTGCCAGTAACCGGGACTACTACGCAGATACGCAGTATTTT
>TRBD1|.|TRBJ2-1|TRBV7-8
CASSPEQGANEQFF
TGTGCCAGCAGCCCCGAACAGGGGGCCAATGAGCAGTTCTTC
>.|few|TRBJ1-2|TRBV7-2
CASSLQVGEGGYTF
TGTGCCAGCAGCCTACAGGTTGGGGAAGGGGGCTACACCTTC
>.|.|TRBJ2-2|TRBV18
CASSPPAGNTGELFF
TGTGCCAGCTCACCACCGGCAGGGAACACCGGGGAGCTGTTTTTT
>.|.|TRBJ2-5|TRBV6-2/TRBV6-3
CASSYSIAGPEEETQYF
TGTGCCAGCAGTTACTCGATTGCGGGACCCGAGGAGGAGACCCAGTACTTC
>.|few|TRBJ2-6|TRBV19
CASSIFISGANVLTF
TGTGCCAGTAGTATTTTTATTTCTGGGGCCAACGTCCTGACTTTC
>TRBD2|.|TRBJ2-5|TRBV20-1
CSARAEKRGLLQETQYF
TGCAGTGCTAGAGCTGAGAAGCGGGGGCTTCTCCAAGAGACCCAGTACTTC
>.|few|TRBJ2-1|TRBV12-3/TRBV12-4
CASSPKGGAAMANEQFF
TGTGCCAGCAGTCCCAAAGGAGGGGCGGCAATGGCCAATGAGCAGTTCTTC
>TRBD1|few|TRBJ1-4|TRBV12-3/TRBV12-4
CASSLAYRGRGEKLFF
TGTGCCAGCAGTTTAGCCTACAGGGGGCGGGGTGAAAAACTGTTTTTT
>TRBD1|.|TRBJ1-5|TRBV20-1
CSATRQGYSNQPQHF
TGCAGTGCCACTAGACAGGGGTACAGCAATCAGCCCCAGCATTTT
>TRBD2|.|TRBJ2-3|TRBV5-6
CASSEWTSGESTDTQYF
TGTGCCAGCAGCGAATGGACTAGCGGAGAGAGCACAGATACGCAGTATTTT
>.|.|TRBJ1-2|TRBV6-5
CASSSGGTVYGYTF
TGTGCCAGCAGTTCGGGAGGGACCGTCTATGGCTACACCTTC
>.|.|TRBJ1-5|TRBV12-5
CASGLRTAAYSNQPQHF
TGTGCTAGTGGTTTGCGGACAGCAGCTTATAGCAATCAGCCCCAGCATTTT
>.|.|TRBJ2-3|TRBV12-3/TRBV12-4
CASSLTRPTDTQYF
TGTGCCAGCAGTTTGACTAGACCGACAGATACGCAGTATTTT
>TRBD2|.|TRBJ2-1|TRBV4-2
CASSPGGSGASNEQFF
TGTGCCAGCAGCCCAGGAGGTAGCGGGGCTTCCAATGAGCAGTTCTTC
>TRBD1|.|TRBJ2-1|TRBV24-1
CATSEDRGNEQFF
TGTGCCACCAGTGAGGACAGGGGAAATGAGCAGTTCTTC
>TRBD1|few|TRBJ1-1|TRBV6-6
CASSADRMNTEAFF
TGTGCCAGCAGTGCGGACAGGATGAACACTGAAGCTTTCTTT
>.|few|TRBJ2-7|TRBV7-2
CASSLVGNQQYF
TGTGCCAGCAGCTTAGTGGGAAACCAGCAGTACTTC